The next 24 T cell receptor beta chains were all read from a single sample in a study of blood T cells in healthy people across ages. The second PCR ran roughly 6 to 12 cycles with a sample-barcoded 5' primer and J-beta primers. TCRdb passed the 5' RACE reads through MiXCR, listing each CDR3 protein once. The data contain around 1.7 million distinct CDR3 sequences, roughly 30% of them singletons. Sequenced sample: blood. The receptor source for this set is a woman aged 25 to 39 in good health.

V usage is TRBV29-1 and J usage is TRBJ1-2; a weak D match, TRBD1 (5 bases). CDR3 length equals 12 residues. V lost 4 bases and J 8 bases, leaving 14 bases between the germline ends. Germline CDR1 reads SQVTM; CDR2 reads ANQGSEA. The CDR3 nucleotides read TGCAGCGTTGGAGGGGCAGGCGGGGGCTACACCTTC. This sequence encodes CSVGGAGGGYTF.

CDR3 residues: CSVDRTANDEQFF. In DNA, the CDR3 is TGCAGCGTTGACCGGACAGCTAACGATGAGCAGTTCTTC. The J gene is TRBJ2-1, the V gene TRBV29-1, with D possibly matching TRBD1 (6 bases). The CDR3 spans 13 residues. Germline CDR1 reads SQVTM; CDR2 reads ANQGSEA. V was cut by 3 bases and J by 8 bases, with 14 bases left in between.

In its sample, this clonotype was seen a few times. The chain links TRBV20-1 to TRBJ2-1; D may be TRBD1 or TRBD2 (6 bases each). CDR3 length equals 14 residues. The V gene lost 4 bases and the J gene lost 5 bases, with 15 bases spanning the gap. Germline CDR1 reads DFQATT; CDR2 reads SNEGSKA (reference sequence). CDR3 sequence: CSATLRGPHNEQFF. DNA of the CDR3: TGCAGTGCTACCCTCCGGGGGCCACACAATGAGCAGTTCTTC.

This clonotype has at least ten counts. V is TRBV20-1 and J is TRBJ2-3; tentative D call: TRBD2 (6 bases). Trimming left V 7 bases short and J 1 base short, with 9 bases between. Per the germline V gene, CDR1 is DFQATT and CDR2 is SNEGSKA (reference sequence). This CDR3 comprises 12 residues. The CDR3 here is CSELAGTDTQYF. The CDR3 coding sequence is TGCAGTGAGTTAGCGGGCACAGATACGCAGTATTTT.

This clonotype has a count of ten or more. CDR3 sequence reads: CASSLKVLRLKIAAGETQYF. The CDR3 DNA follows: TGTGCCAGCAGCTTAAAGGTCCTCCGTCTCAAGATCGCGGCCGGGGAGACCCAGTACTTC. The chain is built from TRBV7-2 and TRBJ2-5, with D unresolved. CDR3 length: 20 amino acids. CDR1 is SGHTA and CDR2 is FQGNSA in the germline V gene. Trimming took off 2 bases at V and 5 bases at J, with 30 bases between the two ends. Combining the CDR3 with reference TRBV7-2 and TRBJ2-5 gives the whole variable domain GAGVSQSPSNKVTEKGKDVELRCDPISGHTALYWYRQSLGQGLEFLIYFQGNSAPDKSGLPSDRFSAERTGGSVSTLTIQRTQQEDSAVYLCASSLKVLRLKIAAGETQYFGPGTRLLVL.

V is TRBV29-1 and J is TRBJ1-2; TRBD1 matches at 7 bases. CDR3 length equals 14 residues. Looked up from germline, CDR1 is SQVTM and CDR2 is ANQGSEA. Unmatched junction bases numbered 8, after V lost 3 bases and J lost 4 bases. The CDR3 nucleotides are TGCAGCGTTGAGTCGGCAGGGGGGCTCTATGGCTACACCTTC. As protein: CSVESAGGLYGYTF. Complete variable domain (other parts from reference TRBV29-1 and TRBJ1-2): SAVISQKPSRDICQRGTSLTIQCQVDSQVTMMFWYRQQPGQSLTLIATANQGSEATYESGFVIDKFPISRPNLTFSTLTVSNMSPEDSSIYLCSVESAGGLYGYTFGSGTRLTVV.

For this clonotype: A junction end diverges from the germline sequence, so it may reflect a read error. The chain joins TRBV6-2 or TRBV6-3 to TRBJ2-1, with 7 bases aligning to TRBD1. Germline CDR1 and CDR2: MNHEY and SVGEGT. This CDR3 has 12 residues. CDR3 region: CASNYRGNEQFF. CDR3 DNA sequence: TGTGCCAGCAATTACAGGGGTAATGAGCAGTTCTTC.

This clonotype was counted between two and nine times. One end of the junction does not line up with germline, which may come from a read error. The chain is built from TRBV29-1 and TRBJ2-5, with TRBD1 matching 8 bases. Germline V gene data show CDR1 as SQVTM and CDR2 as ANQGSEA. The CDR3 loop spans 16 amino acids. CDR3 in DNA: TGTAGCGTTGATGCCCCGGGCAGGGGGCTGTCGGAGACCCGGTACTTC. Amino acids: CSVDAPGRGLSETRYF.

The rearrangement links TRBV20-1 to TRBJ2-1, with 11 bases identical to TRBD2. Trimming at V came to 5 bases and at J to 0 bases, leaving 3 bases not matched to a gene. Germline CDR1 is DFQATT and CDR2 is SNEGSKA (reference sequence). There are 15 residues in the CDR3. The CDR3 loop is CSAPTSGNSYNEQFF. DNA for the CDR3: TGCAGTGCTCCGACTAGCGGGAACTCCTACAATGAGCAGTTCTTC.

The chain links TRBV14 to TRBJ1-4; D gene uncertain. Between the trimmed V and J ends, which lost 0 bases and 4 bases, there was a span of 12 bases. The germline gives CDR1 SGHDN, CDR2 FVKESK. The CDR3 is made up of 16 amino acids. For the CDR3, the DNA is TGTGCCAGCAGCCAAGACCGTTTCGGGGATAATGAAAAACTGTTTTTT. Translating it yields CASSQDRFGDNEKLFF.

The chain carries TRBV12-3 or TRBV12-4 and TRBJ2-7, with 10 bases lining up with TRBD2. The CDR3 is 14 residues long. Trimming removed 3 bases from V and 9 bases from J; junction bases left unmatched: 8. DNA for the CDR3: TGTGCCAGCAGTTTCTCCGGGACTAGCGCGGTGCAGTACTTC. Protein sequence: CASSFSGTSAVQYF.

For this clonotype: One junction end disagrees with the germline gene, perhaps due to a read error. V usage is TRBV7-2 and J usage is TRBJ1-4, with 9 bases fitting TRBD1. Germline loops: CDR1 SGHTA, CDR2 FQGNSA. The CDR3 spans 15 residues. CDR3 DNA sequence: TGTGCCAGCAGCCCCTGGACAGGGGCGGGAGAAAAACGGTTTTTT. It yields the protein CASSPWTGAGEKRFF.

V gene TRBV20-1 combines with J gene TRBJ2-1, with 13 bases identical to TRBD2. V was pared by 6 bases and J by 0 bases, with 8 bases of the junction left unmatched. CDR3 size: 17 residues. Germline loops: CDR1 DFQATT, CDR2 SNEGSKA (reference sequence). CDR3 sequence (DNA): TGCAGTGCCGCCGGGACTAGCGGGGCGAGCTCCTACAATGAGCAGTTCTTC. Translating it yields CSAAGTSGASSYNEQFF.

At least ten counts were recorded for this clonotype. The rearrangement uses TRBV5-1 and TRBJ2-3, with D tentatively TRBD1 or TRBD2 (5 bases each). The CDR3 spans 19 residues. Trimming stripped 2 bases from V and 8 bases from J, with 30 bases between. CDR1 and CDR2 from the germline V gene are SGHRS and YFSETQ. CDR3 bases: TGCGCCAGCAGCTTCCGGGACCCACAAAAGGCCCCAATGTTTGGTACGCAGTATTTT. This sequence encodes CASSFRDPQKAPMFGTQYF.

This chain links TRBV29-1 with TRBJ2-1, with unresolved D. Looked up from germline, CDR1 is SQVTM and CDR2 is ANQGSEA. This CDR3 is 15 amino acids long. Trimming took 5 bases from V and 4 from J, leaving 18 bases between them. CDR3 bases: TGCAGCGTTCCCCTTGTGGAAGGGCTGTACAATGAGCAGTTCTTC. Translating gives CSVPLVEGLYNEQFF.

The genes are TRBV7-3 and TRBJ2-4, with a tentative D call TRBD2 (5 bases). The end of the DNA is better explained by TRBJ2-5, so the J call may be wrong. The CDR3 runs 13 residues. Germline CDR1 is SGHTA and CDR2 is FQGTGA. CDR3: CASSVDSVQTQYF. The DNA of the CDR3 is TGTGCCAGCAGCGTGGACTCCGTGCAGACCCAGTACTTC.

In its sample, this clonotype was seen a few times. A much more abundant neighbour one base away suggests this may be a read error. The J gene is TRBJ2-5, the V gene TRBV29-1; TRBD2 aligns across 7 bases. The assigned J gene may be wrong: the sequence end matches TRBJ2-7 better. Per germline, CDR1 SQVTM and CDR2 ANQGSEA. The CDR3 is made up of 13 amino acids. CDR3 amino acids: CSGQRGHQREQYF. DNA of the CDR3: TGCAGCGGACAGCGGGGCCATCAACGCGAGCAGTACTTC.

This clonotype was recorded at least ten times. A much bigger clone sits one base away, suggesting this may be a read error. The chain has TRBV7-9 and TRBJ2-1; D remains ambiguous. This CDR3 has 13 residues. V was shortened by 1 base and J by 6 bases, with 7 bases between the two germline ends. The germline gives CDR1 SEHNR, CDR2 FQNEAQ (reference sequence). This CDR3 reads CASSLEWGNEQFF. CDR3 DNA: TGTGCCAGCAGCTTAGAGTGGGGCAATGAGCAGTTCTTC. Combining the CDR3 with reference TRBV7-9 and TRBJ2-1 gives the whole variable domain DTGVSQNPRHKITKRGQNVTFRCDPISEHNRLYWYRQTLGQGPEFLTYFQNEAQLEKSRLLSDRFSAERPKGSFSTLEIQRTEQGDSAMYLCASSLEWGNEQFFGPGTRLTVL.

Only a few counts were recorded for this clonotype. The chain recombines TRBV28 with TRBJ1-6; TRBD1 matches 8 bases. The CDR3 spans 14 residues. Germline V CDR1 and CDR2: MDHEN, SYDVKM. V shed 3 bases and J 13 bases; nucleotides not matched to a gene: 8. CDR3 region: CASSFGTGQVPLHF. The CDR3 bases are TGTGCCAGCAGTTTCGGGACAGGCCAAGTGCCCCTCCACTTT.

A single count supports this clonotype. This chain links TRBV6-1 with TRBJ1-5; 12 positions agree with TRBD1. Unmatched junction bases numbered 8, after V lost 4 bases and J lost 7 bases. Germline V lookup: CDR1 MNHNS, CDR2 SASEGT. The CDR3 totals 16 residues. The DNA of the CDR3 is TGTGCCAGCAGTGGTTGGGGACAGGGGGCGGGACAGCCCCAGCATTTT. Its protein is CASSGWGQGAGQPQHF.

This clonotype was found a few times. The V gene is TRBV20-1, the J gene TRBJ1-5, with 10 positions matching TRBD1. The CDR3 has 15 residues. The J segment lost 4 bases and the V segment lost 0 bases, leaving 3 bases of the junction unmatched. Germline CDR1 DFQATT, CDR2 SNEGSKA (reference sequence). As DNA, the CDR3 is TGCAGTGCTAGAGATGCGGGACAGGGGAATCAGCCCCAGCATTTT. This encodes CSARDAGQGNQPQHF.

This clonotype was observed a few times. The gene calls are TRBV28 and TRBJ2-7; D might be TRBD2 (5 bases). The germline CDR1 and CDR2 sequences are MDHEN and SYDVKM. The germline V and J ends were trimmed by 8 bases and 2 bases, with 13 bases remaining between them. This CDR3 region has 13 residues. In DNA form, the CDR3 reads TGTGCCAGCTTTAGGACTGATACCTACGAGCAGTACTTC. The encoded protein is CASFRTDTYEQYF.

This clonotype was picked up a small number of times. The CDR3 region is CASRARGTSGGANTQYF. CDR3 DNA: TGTGCCAGCAGAGCAAGGGGTACTAGCGGGGGGGCGAATACGCAGTATTTT. The rearrangement uses TRBV28 and TRBJ2-3; 13 positions agree with TRBD2. Unmatched junction bases numbered 13, after V lost 6 bases and J lost 7 bases. This CDR3 comprises 17 residues. The germline CDR1 and CDR2 sequences are MDHEN and SYDVKM. Complete variable domain (other parts from reference TRBV28 and TRBJ2-3): DVKVTQSSRYLVKRTGEKVFLECVQDMDHENMFWYRQDPGLGLRLIYFSYDVKMKEKGDIPEGYSVSREKKERFSLILESASTNQTSMYLCASRARGTSGGANTQYFGPGTRLTVL.

This clonotype has at least ten counts. The chain recombines TRBV29-1 with TRBJ2-4; D not resolved. The germline V and J ends were trimmed by 3 bases and 7 bases, with 7 bases remaining between them. Looked up from germline, CDR1 is SQVTM and CDR2 is ANQGSEA. The CDR3 length is 11 residues. The CDR3 sequence: CSVEPDNIQYF. CDR3 bases: TGCAGCGTTGAGCCGGACAACATTCAGTACTTC.